A selection of T cell receptor beta chains follows, all from one sample in a study of neurological immune-mediated disorders. TCRdb re-derived calls from the 5' RACE reads in MiXCR, one entry per CDR3 protein. The sample holds around 130,000 distinct CDR3 sequences; more than 2.5% are singletons and the top ten take 1% to 1.5%. Sequencing was done on a sample of PBMCs. All receptors derive from a woman under 40 with multiple sclerosis. Each CDR3 is given with its conserved first and last residue. D genes are given only for firm matches. Clone size is not always given. Where it is, it says once, few, many or a class for expanded clones.

many	TRBJ1-3	-	TRBV20-1	TGCAGTGCTAGAGAGGGGAGGGAAACTGGAAACACCATATATTTT	CSAREGRETGNTIYF
many	TRBJ2-5	-	TRBV7-2	TGTGCCAGCAGCTTAGGTCTAGGCCGAGAGACCCAGTACTTC	CASSLGLGRETQYF
many	TRBJ1-1	-	TRBV10-3	TGTGCCATCATGGGCAGGGACACTGAAGCTTTCTTT	CAIMGRDTEAFF
few	TRBJ1-2	-	TRBV3-1	TGTGCCAGCAGCCAAGGGGACGCTGGGGGCTACACCTTC	CASSQGDAGGYTF
-	TRBJ2-7	-	TRBV12-5	TGTGCTAGTGGTTCCCCCGCTGATACCTACGAGCAGTACTTC	CASGSPADTYEQYF
many	TRBJ2-7	-	TRBV7-2	TGTGCCAGCAGCGGTCTTGCGGGCGCCTACGAGCAGTACTTC	CASSGLAGAYEQYF
many	TRBJ2-1	TRBD2	TRBV7-6	TGTGCCAGCAGCCCCTTGTTTGGCGGGGGACCCTACAATGAGCAGTTCTTC	CASSPLFGGGPYNEQFF
few	TRBJ2-7	-	TRBV7-9	TGTGCCAGCAGCTTAGACGGGGTCCGCTCCTACGAGCAGTACTTC	CASSLDGVRSYEQYF
many	TRBJ1-1	-	TRBV5-1	TGCGCCAGCAGCTTGGACCGGAAGGCTGAAGCTTTCTTT	CASSLDRKAEAFF
many	TRBJ1-2	-	TRBV12-3/TRBV12-4	TGTGCCACCTCAGCGAGGGCTGGGGATAACTATGGCTACACCTTC	CATSARAGDNYGYTF
many	TRBJ2-3	-	TRBV5-4	TGTGCCAGCAGCTTGACGGGGAGGTCAGATACGCAGTATTTT	CASSLTGRSDTQYF
many	TRBJ2-7	-	TRBV7-2	TGTGCCAGCAGCTTACCGAATGCCGGGATCACCTACGAGCAGTACTTC	CASSLPNAGITYEQYF
many	TRBJ1-5	-	TRBV2	TGTGCCAGCCACTCGGGCAATCAGCCCCAGCATTTT	CASHSGNQPQHF
many	TRBJ1-2	-	TRBV6-5	TGTGCCAGCAGTTACTCGAAGGGGGTGGGTGGCTACACCTTC	CASSYSKGVGGYTF
many	TRBJ2-7	TRBD1	TRBV5-1	TGCGCCAGCAGCTCGACAGGGACCTACGAGCAGTACTTC	CASSSTGTYEQYF
many	TRBJ1-3	-	TRBV7-9	TGTGCCAGCAGCCCACAGAAGGGCACTGGAAACACCATATATTTT	CASSPQKGTGNTIYF